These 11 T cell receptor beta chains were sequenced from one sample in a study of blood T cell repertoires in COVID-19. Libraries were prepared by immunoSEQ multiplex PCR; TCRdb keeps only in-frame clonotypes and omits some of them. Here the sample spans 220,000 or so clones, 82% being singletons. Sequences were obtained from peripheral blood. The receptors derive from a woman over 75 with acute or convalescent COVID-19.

CDR3 in DNA: TGTGCCAGCTCACCACCATCAGGGCCCCATGGCTACACCTTC. It codes for CASSPPSGPHGYTF. The chain joins TRBV18 to TRBJ1-2; a possible D gene is TRBD1 (5 bases). This CDR3 has 14 amino acids. V was cut by 0 bases and J by 6 bases, with 11 bases left in between. Germline assignment: CDR1 KGHSH and CDR2 LQKENI.

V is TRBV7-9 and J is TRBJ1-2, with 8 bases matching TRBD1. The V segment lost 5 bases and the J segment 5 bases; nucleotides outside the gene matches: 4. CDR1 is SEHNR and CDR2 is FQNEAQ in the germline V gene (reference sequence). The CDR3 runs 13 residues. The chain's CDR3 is CASSQGAEYGYTF. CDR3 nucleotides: TGTGCCAGCAGCCAGGGGGCGGAGTATGGCTACACCTTC.

The CDR3 DNA reads as TGTGCCACCAGCAGAGATGGCAGGTTAAGCTCCTATAATTCACCCCTCCACTTT. It encodes CATSRDGRLSSYNSPLHF. The rearrangement uses TRBV15 and TRBJ1-6; D ambiguous. The CDR3 is 18 residues long. Deletions cut 0 bases from V and 0 bases from J, with 12 bases between. CDR1 and CDR2 from the germline V gene are LNHNV and YYDKDF (reference sequence).

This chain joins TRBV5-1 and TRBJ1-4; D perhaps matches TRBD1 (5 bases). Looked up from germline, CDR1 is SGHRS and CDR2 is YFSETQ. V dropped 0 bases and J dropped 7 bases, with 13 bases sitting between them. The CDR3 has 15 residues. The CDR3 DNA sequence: TGCGCCAGCAGCTTGGAGGGGCGTCCTAGTGAAAAACTGTTTTTT. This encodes CASSLEGRPSEKLFF.

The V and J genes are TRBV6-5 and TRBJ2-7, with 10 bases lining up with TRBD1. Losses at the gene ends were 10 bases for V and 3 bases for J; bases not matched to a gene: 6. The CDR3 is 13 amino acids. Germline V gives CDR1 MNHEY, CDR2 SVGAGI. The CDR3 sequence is CATSDRGVYEQYF. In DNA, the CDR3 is TGTGCCACCTCGGACAGGGGGGTCTACGAGCAGTACTTC.

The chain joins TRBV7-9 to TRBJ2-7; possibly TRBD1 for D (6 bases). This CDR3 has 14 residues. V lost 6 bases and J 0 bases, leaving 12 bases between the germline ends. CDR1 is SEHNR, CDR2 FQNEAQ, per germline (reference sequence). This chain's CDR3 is CASRPQGNSYEQYF. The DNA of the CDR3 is TGTGCCAGCAGACCGCAGGGGAACTCCTACGAGCAGTACTTC.

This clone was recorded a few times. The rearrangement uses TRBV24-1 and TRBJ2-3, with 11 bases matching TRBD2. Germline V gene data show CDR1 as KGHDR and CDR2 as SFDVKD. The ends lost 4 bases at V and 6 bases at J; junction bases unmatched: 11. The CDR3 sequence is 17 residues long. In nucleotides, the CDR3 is TGTGCCACCAGTGAAAGTAGCGGGGGGGCCTTTACGGATACGCAGTATTTT. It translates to CATSESSGGAFTDTQYF.

The CDR3, as DNA: TGTGCCAGCAGCAAGAGGACAGTCCTCCCTGAAAAACTGTTTTTT. Its protein is CASSKRTVLPEKLFF. The chain recombines TRBV21-1 with TRBJ1-4; TRBD1 was called by the table and not checked on the DNA. TRBV21-1 is a recognized pseudogene. The length of the CDR3 is 15 residues.

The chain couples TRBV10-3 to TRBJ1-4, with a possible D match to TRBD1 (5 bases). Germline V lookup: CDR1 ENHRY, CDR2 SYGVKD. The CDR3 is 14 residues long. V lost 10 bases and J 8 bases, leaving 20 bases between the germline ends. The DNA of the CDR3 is TGTGCCACAAGCCCGGGGCGGGAGGGCGAAAAACTGTTTTTT. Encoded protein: CATSPGREGEKLFF.

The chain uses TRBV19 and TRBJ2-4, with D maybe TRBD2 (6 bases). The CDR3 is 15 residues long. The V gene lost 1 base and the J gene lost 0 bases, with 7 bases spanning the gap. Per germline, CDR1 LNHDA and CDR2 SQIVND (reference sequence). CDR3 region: CASSIAGVAKNIQYF. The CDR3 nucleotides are TGTGCCAGTAGTATAGCGGGGGTAGCCAAAAACATTCAGTACTTC.

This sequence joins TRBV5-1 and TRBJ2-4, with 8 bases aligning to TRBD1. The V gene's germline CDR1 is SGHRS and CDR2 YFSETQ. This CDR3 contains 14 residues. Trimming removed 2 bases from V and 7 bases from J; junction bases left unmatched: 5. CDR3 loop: CASSFGQGANIQYF. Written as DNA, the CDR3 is TGCGCCAGCAGCTTCGGACAGGGAGCCAACATTCAGTACTTC.